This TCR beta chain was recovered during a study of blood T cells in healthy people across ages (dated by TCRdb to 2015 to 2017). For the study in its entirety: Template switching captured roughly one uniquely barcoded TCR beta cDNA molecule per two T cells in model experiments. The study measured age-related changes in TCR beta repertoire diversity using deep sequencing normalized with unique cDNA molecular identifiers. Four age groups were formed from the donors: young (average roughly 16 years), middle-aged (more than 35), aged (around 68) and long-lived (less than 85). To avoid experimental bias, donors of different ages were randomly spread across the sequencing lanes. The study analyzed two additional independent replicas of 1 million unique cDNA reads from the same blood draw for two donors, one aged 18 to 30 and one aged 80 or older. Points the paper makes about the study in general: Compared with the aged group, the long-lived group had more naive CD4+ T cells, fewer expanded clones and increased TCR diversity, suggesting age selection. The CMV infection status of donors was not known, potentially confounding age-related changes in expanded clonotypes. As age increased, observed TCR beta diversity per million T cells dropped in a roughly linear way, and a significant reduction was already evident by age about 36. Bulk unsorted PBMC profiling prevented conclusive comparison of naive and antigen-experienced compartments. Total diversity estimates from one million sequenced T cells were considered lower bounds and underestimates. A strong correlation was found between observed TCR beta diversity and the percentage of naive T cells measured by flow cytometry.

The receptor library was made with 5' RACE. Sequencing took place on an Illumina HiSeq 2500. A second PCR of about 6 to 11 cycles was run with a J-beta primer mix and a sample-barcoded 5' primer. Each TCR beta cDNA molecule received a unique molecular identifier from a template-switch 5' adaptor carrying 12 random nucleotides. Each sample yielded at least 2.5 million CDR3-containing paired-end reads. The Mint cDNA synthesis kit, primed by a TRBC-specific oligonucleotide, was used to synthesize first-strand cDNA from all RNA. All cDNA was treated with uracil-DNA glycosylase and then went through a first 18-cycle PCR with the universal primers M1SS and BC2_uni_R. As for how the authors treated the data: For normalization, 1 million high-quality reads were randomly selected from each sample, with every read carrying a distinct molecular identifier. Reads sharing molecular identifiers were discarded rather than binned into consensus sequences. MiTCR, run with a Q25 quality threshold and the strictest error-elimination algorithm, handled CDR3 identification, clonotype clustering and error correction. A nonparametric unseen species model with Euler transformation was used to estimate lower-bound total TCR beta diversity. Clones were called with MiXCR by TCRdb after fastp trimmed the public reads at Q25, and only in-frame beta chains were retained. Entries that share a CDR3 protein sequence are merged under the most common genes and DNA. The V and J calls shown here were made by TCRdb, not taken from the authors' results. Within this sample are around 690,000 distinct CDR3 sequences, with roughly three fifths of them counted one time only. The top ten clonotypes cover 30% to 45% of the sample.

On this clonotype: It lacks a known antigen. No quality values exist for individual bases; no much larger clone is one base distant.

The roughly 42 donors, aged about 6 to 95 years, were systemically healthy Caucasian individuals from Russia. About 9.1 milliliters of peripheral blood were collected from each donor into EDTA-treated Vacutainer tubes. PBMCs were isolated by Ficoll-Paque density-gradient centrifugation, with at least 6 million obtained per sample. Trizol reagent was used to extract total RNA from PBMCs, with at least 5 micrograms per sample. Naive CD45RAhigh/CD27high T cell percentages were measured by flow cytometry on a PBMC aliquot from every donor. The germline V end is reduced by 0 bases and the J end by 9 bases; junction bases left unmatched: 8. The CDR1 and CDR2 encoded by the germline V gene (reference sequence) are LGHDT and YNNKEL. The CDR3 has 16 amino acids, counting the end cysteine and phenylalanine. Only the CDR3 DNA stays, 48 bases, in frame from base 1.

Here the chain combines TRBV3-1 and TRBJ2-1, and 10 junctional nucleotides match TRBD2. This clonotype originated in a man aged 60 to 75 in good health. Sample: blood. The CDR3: CASSQDVASGGGEQFF. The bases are TGTGCCAGCAGCCAAGATGTGGCTAGCGGGGGCGGTGAGCAGTTCTTC.